This is a list of T cell receptor beta chains from one sample in a study of blood T cell repertoires in COVID-19. Here immunoSEQ multiplex PCR was the method, and the copy in TCRdb shows in-frame clones only, minus some. Found here are about 53,000 clones, more than 85% of them singletons; the top ten hold 2.5% to 3.5%. What was sequenced was peripheral blood. All receptors come from a human donor in a cohort sampled during active COVID-19. The CDR3 runs from the conserved cysteine through the conserved F or W. Fields, in order: J gene, D gene, V gene, CDR3 protein. The D gene is left open where the match is weak.

>TRBJ2-1|TRBD1|TRBV6-5
CASQLDRWGEQFF
>TRBJ1-6|.|TRBV12-3/TRBV12-4
CASSFTGNSPLHF
>TRBJ2-1|TRBD2|TRBV3-1/TRBV3-2
CASTPGRDHEQFF
>TRBJ1-4|.|TRBV9
CASSVESRGGEEKLFF
>TRBJ1-5|TRBD1|TRBV29-1
CSVWTGGDQPQHF
>TRBJ2-1|TRBD1|TRBV19
CASRQKRDREQFF
>TRBJ1-1|.|TRBV9
CASSPHPGGNTEAFF
>TRBJ1-2|TRBD1|TRBV19
CASSPTTGGVYGYTF
>TRBJ2-3|.|TRBV10-1
CASSGPSGDTDTQYF
>TRBJ1-1|.|TRBV3-1/TRBV3-2
CASSHTAQSNTEAFF
>TRBJ2-5|TRBD2|TRBV15
CASERGREETQYF
>TRBJ1-2|.|TRBV19
CASSIGQGFSNGYTF
>TRBJ2-1|TRBD2|TRBV28
CASRETSGSRDEQFF
>TRBJ1-1|.|TRBV6-5
CASRESNTEAFF
>TRBJ1-2|.|TRBV11-2
CASSFTYTQSNYGYTF
>TRBJ2-1|TRBD1|TRBV19
CASSIPDRATPTYLPSSSYNEQFF
>TRBJ2-7|TRBD2|TRBV6-5
CASSFSGRGDEQYF
>TRBJ1-4|.|TRBV7-9
CASSFYEREKLFF
>TRBJ2-7|.|TRBV2
CASPASVLYEQYF
>TRBJ2-5|TRBD2|TRBV10-3
CATRGDETQYF
>TRBJ1-5|.|TRBV28
CAIGEFSRDSNQPQHF
>TRBJ1-4|TRBD1|TRBV2
CASSENERQGDEKLFF
>TRBJ1-5|.|TRBV28
CASSVLTQGRQPQHF
>TRBJ1-1|TRBD1|TRBV2
CASSYRGRDTEAFF
>TRBJ2-3|.|TRBV5-4
CASSRTSSRADTQYF
>TRBJ1-5|.|TRBV11-2
CASSLDQGQPQHF
>TRBJ2-5|TRBD1|TRBV16
CASSQSYGQAMGETQYF
>TRBJ1-1|.|TRBV10-3
CAIQGGTAANTEAFF
>TRBJ1-6|.|TRBV10-3
CAISARSERGSPLHF
>TRBJ2-7|.|TRBV5-6
CASTYGWWADGGLYEQYF
>TRBJ2-5|.|TRBV19
CASNQRRDNQETQYF
>TRBJ2-7|TRBD2|TRBV5-1
CASSPTSGRLYEQYF
>TRBJ2-1|.|TRBV27
CASISLGGNEQFF
>TRBJ2-2|.|TRBV29-1
CSVFQAANTGELFF
>TRBJ1-4|TRBD1|TRBV19
CASSGQGTNEKLFF
>TRBJ2-1|.|TRBV27
CASSIFAGKSYNEQFF